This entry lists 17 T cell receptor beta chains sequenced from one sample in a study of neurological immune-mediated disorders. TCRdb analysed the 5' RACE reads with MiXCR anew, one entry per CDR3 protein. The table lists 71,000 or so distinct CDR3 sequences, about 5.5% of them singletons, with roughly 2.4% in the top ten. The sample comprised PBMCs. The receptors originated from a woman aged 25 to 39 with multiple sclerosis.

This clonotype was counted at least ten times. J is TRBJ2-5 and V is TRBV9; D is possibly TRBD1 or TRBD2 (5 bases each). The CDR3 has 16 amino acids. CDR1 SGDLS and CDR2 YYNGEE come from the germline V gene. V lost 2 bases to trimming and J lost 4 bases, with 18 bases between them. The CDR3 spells CASSVAGWGGGETQYF. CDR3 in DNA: TGTGCCAGCAGCGTCGCAGGTTGGGGCGGAGGAGAGACCCAGTACTTC.

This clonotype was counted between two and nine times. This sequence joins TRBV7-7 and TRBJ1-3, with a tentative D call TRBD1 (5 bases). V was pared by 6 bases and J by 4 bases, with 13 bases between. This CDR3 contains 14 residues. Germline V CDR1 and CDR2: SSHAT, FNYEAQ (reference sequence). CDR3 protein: CASRSPGGGNTIYF. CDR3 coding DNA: TGTGCCAGCAGAAGCCCCGGGGGAGGAAACACCATATATTTT.

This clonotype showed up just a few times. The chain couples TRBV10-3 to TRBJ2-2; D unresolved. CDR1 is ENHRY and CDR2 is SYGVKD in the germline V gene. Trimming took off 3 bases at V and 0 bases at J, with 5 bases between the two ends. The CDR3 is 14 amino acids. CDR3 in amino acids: CAISDHANTGELFF. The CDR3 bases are TGTGCCATCAGTGACCACGCGAACACCGGGGAGCTGTTTTTT.

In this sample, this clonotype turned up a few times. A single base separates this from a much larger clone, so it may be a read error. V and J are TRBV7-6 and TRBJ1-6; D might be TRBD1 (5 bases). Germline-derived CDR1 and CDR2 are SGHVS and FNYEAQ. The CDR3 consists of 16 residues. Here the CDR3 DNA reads TGTGCCAGCAGCCTATTGGCAGGGTCCAATAATTCACCCCTCAACTTT. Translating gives CASSLLAGSNNSPLNF.

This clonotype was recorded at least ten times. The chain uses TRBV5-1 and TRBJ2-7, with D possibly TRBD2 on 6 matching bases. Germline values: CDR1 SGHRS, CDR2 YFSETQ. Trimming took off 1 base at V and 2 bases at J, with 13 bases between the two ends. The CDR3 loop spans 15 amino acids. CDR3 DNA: TGCGCCAGCAGCTTGTATAGCGGACTTACCTACGAGCAGTACTTC. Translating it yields CASSLYSGLTYEQYF.

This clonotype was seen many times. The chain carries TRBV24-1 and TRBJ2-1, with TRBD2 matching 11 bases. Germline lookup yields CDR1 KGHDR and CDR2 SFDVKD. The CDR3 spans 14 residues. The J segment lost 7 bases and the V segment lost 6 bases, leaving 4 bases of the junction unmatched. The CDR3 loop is CATSISGGGNEQFF. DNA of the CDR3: TGTGCCACCAGTATTAGCGGGGGGGGAAATGAGCAGTTCTTC.

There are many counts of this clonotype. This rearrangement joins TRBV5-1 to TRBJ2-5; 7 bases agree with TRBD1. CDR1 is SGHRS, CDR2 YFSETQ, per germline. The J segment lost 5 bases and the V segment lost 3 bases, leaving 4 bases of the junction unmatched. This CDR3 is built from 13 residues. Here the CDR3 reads CASSSTGWETQYF. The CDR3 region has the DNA TGCGCCAGCAGCTCGACAGGGTGGGAGACCCAGTACTTC.

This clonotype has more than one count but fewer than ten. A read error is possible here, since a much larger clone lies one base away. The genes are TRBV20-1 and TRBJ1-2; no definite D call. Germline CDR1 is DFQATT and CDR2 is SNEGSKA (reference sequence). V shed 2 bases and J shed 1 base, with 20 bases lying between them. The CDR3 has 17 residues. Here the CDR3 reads CSARWVHGQVLNYGYTF. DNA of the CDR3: TGCAGTGCTAGATGGGTCCACGGGCAGGTCCTTAACTATGGCTACACCTTC.

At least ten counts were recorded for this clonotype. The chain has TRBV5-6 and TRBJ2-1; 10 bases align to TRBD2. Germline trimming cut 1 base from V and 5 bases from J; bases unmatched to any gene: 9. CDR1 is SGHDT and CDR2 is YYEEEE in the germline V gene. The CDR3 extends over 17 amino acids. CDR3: CASSLFREAGGNNEQFF. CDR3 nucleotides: TGTGCCAGCAGCTTGTTTAGAGAAGCGGGAGGGAACAATGAGCAGTTCTTC.

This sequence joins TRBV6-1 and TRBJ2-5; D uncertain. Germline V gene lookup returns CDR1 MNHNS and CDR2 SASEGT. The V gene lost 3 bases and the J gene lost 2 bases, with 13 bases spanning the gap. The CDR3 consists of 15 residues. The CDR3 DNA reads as TGTGCCAGCAGTGAGGTTCGCAGGAGACAAGAGACCCAGTACTTC. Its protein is CASSEVRRRQETQYF.

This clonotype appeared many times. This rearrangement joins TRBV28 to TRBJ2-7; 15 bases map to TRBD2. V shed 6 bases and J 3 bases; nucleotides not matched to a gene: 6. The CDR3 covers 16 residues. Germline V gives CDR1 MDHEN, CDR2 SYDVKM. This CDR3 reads CASSLGLAGGRYEQYF. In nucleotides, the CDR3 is TGTGCCAGCAGCCTGGGACTAGCGGGAGGCCGCTACGAGCAGTACTTC.

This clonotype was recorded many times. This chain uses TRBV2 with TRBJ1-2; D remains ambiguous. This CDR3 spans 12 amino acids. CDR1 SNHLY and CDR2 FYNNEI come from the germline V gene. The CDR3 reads CVQRQANYGYTF. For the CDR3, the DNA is TGTGTTCAGCGCCAAGCTAACTATGGCTACACCTTC.

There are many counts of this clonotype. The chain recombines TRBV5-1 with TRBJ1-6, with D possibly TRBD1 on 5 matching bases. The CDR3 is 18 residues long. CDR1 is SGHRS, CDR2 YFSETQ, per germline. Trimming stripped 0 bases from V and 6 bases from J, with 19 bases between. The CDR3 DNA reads TGCGCCAGCAGCTTGGGGGCAGGGAGCCACCCGGGTAATTCACCCCTCCACTTT. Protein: CASSLGAGSHPGNSPLHF.

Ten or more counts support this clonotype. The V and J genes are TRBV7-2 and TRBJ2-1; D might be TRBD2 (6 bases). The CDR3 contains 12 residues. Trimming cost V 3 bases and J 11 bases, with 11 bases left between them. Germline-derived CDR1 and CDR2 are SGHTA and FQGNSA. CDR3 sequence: CASSFPGTQQFF. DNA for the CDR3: TGTGCCAGCAGCTTCCCCGGGACTCAGCAGTTCTTC.

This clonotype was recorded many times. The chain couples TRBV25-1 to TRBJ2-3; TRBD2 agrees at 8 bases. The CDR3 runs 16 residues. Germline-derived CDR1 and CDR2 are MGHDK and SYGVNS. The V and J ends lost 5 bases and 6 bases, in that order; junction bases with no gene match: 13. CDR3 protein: CASSPAGSGVGDTQYF. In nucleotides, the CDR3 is TGTGCCAGCAGTCCCGCGGGTAGCGGGGTAGGTGATACGCAGTATTTT. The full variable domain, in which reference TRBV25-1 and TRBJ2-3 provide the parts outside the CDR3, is EADIYQTPRYLVIGTGKKITLECSQTMGHDKMYWYQQDPGMELHLIHYSYGVNSTEKGDLSSESTVSRIRTEHFPLTLESARPSHTSQYLCASSPAGSGVGDTQYFGPGTRLTVL.

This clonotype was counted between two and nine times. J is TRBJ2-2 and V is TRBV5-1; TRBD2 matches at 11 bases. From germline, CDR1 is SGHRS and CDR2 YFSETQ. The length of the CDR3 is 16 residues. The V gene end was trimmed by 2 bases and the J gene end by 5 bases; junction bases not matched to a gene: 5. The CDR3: CASSFDLAGGTGELFF. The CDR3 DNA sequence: TGCGCCAGCAGCTTTGACCTAGCGGGGGGAACCGGGGAGCTGTTTTTT.

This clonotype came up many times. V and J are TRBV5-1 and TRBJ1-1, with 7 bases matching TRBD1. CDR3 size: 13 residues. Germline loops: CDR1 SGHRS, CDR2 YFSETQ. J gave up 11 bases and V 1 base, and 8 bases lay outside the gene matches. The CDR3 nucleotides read TGCGCCAGCAGCTTGAGATCCGGGACAGTCGCTTTCTTT. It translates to CASSLRSGTVAFF. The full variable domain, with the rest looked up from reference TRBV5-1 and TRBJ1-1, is KAGVTQTPRYLIKTRGQQVTLSCSPISGHRSVSWYQQTPGQGLQFLFEYFSETQRNKGNFPGRFSGRQFSNSRSEMNVSTLELGDSALYLCASSLRSGTVAFFGQGTRLTVV.